These 21 T cell receptor beta chains originate from one sample sequenced in a study of blood T cell repertoires in COVID-19. TCRdb's copy holds only in-frame clones and misses some; the assay was immunoSEQ multiplex PCR. The sample records about 99,000 clones, approximately 89% being singletons. Material: peripheral blood. The source of these receptors is a woman older than 75 in a cohort sampled during active COVID-19.

The chain joins TRBV5-1 to TRBJ2-7, with D perhaps TRBD1 (7 bases). V gave up 5 bases and J gave up 0 bases, with 15 bases separating them. CDR3 length: 15 amino acids. Per germline, CDR1 SGHRS and CDR2 YFSETQ. The CDR3 sequence: CASRGGTASSYEQYF. Here the CDR3 DNA reads TGCGCCAGCAGGGGCGGGACAGCCAGCTCCTACGAGCAGTACTTC.

V and J are TRBV30 and TRBJ2-5; TRBD2 matches at 7 bases. The V segment lost 5 bases and the J segment 6 bases; nucleotides outside the gene matches: 6. CDR1 and CDR2 (germline): GTSNPN, SVGIG (reference sequence). This CDR3 spans 12 amino acids. The CDR3: CAWEVGGKTQYF. CDR3 in DNA: TGTGCCTGGGAGGTCGGGGGGAAGACCCAGTACTTC.

The rearrangement uses TRBV5-1 and TRBJ1-1; 9 bases align to TRBD1. The CDR3 sequence is 17 residues long. With 5 bases clipped from V and 4 bases from J, the junction kept 15 bases outside the gene matches. The germline gives CDR1 SGHRS, CDR2 YFSETQ. In DNA, the CDR3 is TGCGCCAGCAGTTACACCGGGACAGGGACTGTTGGCACTGAAGCTTTCTTT. Translating gives CASSYTGTGTVGTEAFF.

In this sample, this clone turned up once. CDR3 DNA sequence: TGTGCCAGCAGCTTGGGACAGGGAATCGGGGAGCTGTTTTTT. This sequence encodes CASSLGQGIGELFF. J is TRBJ2-2 and V is TRBV9; 9 bases are shared with TRBD1. In germline, CDR1 is SGDLS, CDR2 YYNGEE. The ends lost 4 bases at V and 7 bases at J; junction bases unmatched: 5. The CDR3 has 14 amino acids.

The chain is built from TRBV6-5 and TRBJ1-2, with 8 bases lining up with TRBD1. Germline V lookup: CDR1 MNHEY, CDR2 SVGAGI. The V segment lost 6 bases and the J segment 2 bases; nucleotides outside the gene matches: 5. CDR3 length: 14 residues. CDR3 sequence (DNA): TGTGCCAGCAGAGGACAGGGAGGAAACTATGGCTACACCTTC. Translating it yields CASRGQGGNYGYTF.

This rearrangement joins TRBV28 to TRBJ1-1; a possible D gene is TRBD1 (6 bases). This CDR3 has 16 amino acids. Trimming stripped 5 bases from V and 0 bases from J, with 16 bases between. The germline CDR1 and CDR2 sequences are MDHEN and SYDVKM. DNA for the CDR3: TGTGCCAGCAGTATCGGTCTGACAGGTATGAACACTGAAGCTTTCTTT. It translates to CASSIGLTGMNTEAFF.

In DNA, the CDR3 is TGTGCCAGTAGTATGATGCGGGGGGCCAACCATGAGCAGTTCTTC. Translating it yields CASSMMRGANHEQFF. The rearrangement links TRBV19 to TRBJ2-1; 8 bases agree with TRBD2. V was pared by 3 bases and J by 8 bases, with 9 bases of the junction left unmatched. The CDR3 spans 15 residues. Germline CDR1 is LNHDA and CDR2 is SQIVND (reference sequence).

The rearrangement links TRBV7-3 to TRBJ2-7; the match to TRBD2 covers 10 bases. Germline-derived CDR1 and CDR2 are SGHTA and FQGTGA. J was trimmed by 7 bases and V by 7 bases; bases with no gene match: 16. This CDR3 region has 16 residues. CDR3 coding DNA: TGTGCCAGCATCCCCGGCCAACTAGCGGGACGTATGGAGCAGTACTTC. It codes for CASIPGQLAGRMEQYF.

This chain links TRBV21-1 with TRBJ1-4; TRBD1 reflects the table's D call only, with no check against the DNA. TRBV21-1 is deemed a pseudogene. This CDR3 is 15 amino acids long. The CDR3 nucleotides are TGTGCCAGCAGCAAGTGGCATCCATCAGGTGAAAAACTGTTTTTT. Amino acid sequence: CASSKWHPSGEKLFF.

V is TRBV19 and J is TRBJ1-2; 8 nucleotides agree with TRBD1. V gave up 1 base and J gave up 4 bases; unmatched junction bases: 8. Germline CDR1 and CDR2: LNHDA and SQIVND (reference sequence). The CDR3 runs 16 residues. The chain's CDR3 is CASSIVGTGQSYGYTF. The CDR3 DNA is TGTGCCAGTAGTATAGTTGGGACAGGACAGAGCTATGGCTACACCTTC.

This clone was counted only a few times. The chain joins TRBV2 to TRBJ1-5, with TRBD1 matching 9 bases. Trimming cost V 7 bases and J 5 bases; bases outside gene matches: 6. The germline V gene encodes CDR1 SNHLY and CDR2 FYNNEI. The CDR3 spans 14 residues. The CDR3 sequence: CASNRDRVDQPQHF. The CDR3 DNA reads as TGTGCCAGCAACCGGGACAGGGTTGATCAGCCCCAGCATTTT.

The rearrangement links TRBV28 to TRBJ2-7; 9 nucleotides agree with TRBD1. CDR1 is MDHEN, CDR2 SYDVKM, per germline. The CDR3 covers 14 residues. The V and J ends lost 5 bases and 4 bases, in that order; junction bases with no gene match: 6. The CDR3 DNA reads TGTGCCAGCAGTCCTGGGGACAGGGTGTACGAGCAGTACTTC. Translated, it gives CASSPGDRVYEQYF.

The J gene is TRBJ2-1, the V gene TRBV3-1 (or the pseudogene TRBV3-2), with a tentative D call TRBD2 (5 bases). The CDR3 has 15 amino acids. Trimming removed 8 bases at V and 2 bases at J, with 16 bases between. Germline V gene lookup returns CDR1 LGHDT and CDR2 YNNKEL (reference sequence). CDR3 bases: TGTGCCAGCCGCAAGACCAGCGGAACCTACAATGAGCAGTTCTTC. Translated, it gives CASRKTSGTYNEQFF.

The chain recombines TRBV7-9 with TRBJ2-7, with TRBD1 matching 11 bases. The CDR3 runs to 16 residues. Trimming took 5 bases from V and 3 from J; bases not matched to a gene: 9. CDR1 is SEHNR and CDR2 is FQNEAQ in the germline V gene (reference sequence). Here the CDR3 reads CASSHLPGQGDYEQYF. The CDR3 DNA sequence: TGTGCCAGCAGCCACCTCCCGGGACAGGGGGACTACGAGCAGTACTTC.

The rearrangement joins TRBV28 to TRBJ2-7, with a weak D call TRBD1 (6 bases). The ends were cut back, 2 bases at V and 5 bases at J, with 13 bases in the middle. This CDR3 comprises 14 residues. Germline CDR1 is MDHEN and CDR2 is SYDVKM. The CDR3 region is CASSLPPGAHEQYF. CDR3 sequence (DNA): TGTGCCAGCAGTTTACCCCCAGGGGCCCACGAGCAGTACTTC. The full variable domain, rest sourced from reference TRBV28 and TRBJ2-7, is DVKVTQSSRYLVKRTGEKVFLECVQDMDHENMFWYRQDPGLGLRLIYFSYDVKMKEKGDIPEGYSVSREKKERFSLILESASTNQTSMYLCASSLPPGAHEQYFGPGTRLTVT.

The chain carries TRBV3-1 (or the pseudogene TRBV3-2) and TRBJ1-2; D not certain. Germline V gene lookup returns CDR1 LGHDT and CDR2 YNNKEL (reference sequence). The CDR3 length is 13 residues. V lost 1 base and J lost 3, with 6 bases in between. CDR3 bases: TGTGCCAGCAGCCAAGCGTCAGACTATGGCTACACCTTC. Translating gives CASSQASDYGYTF.

The V gene is TRBV3-1 (or the pseudogene TRBV3-2), the J gene TRBJ2-1, with a possible D match to TRBD2 (5 bases). Germline V gene data show CDR1 as LGHDT and CDR2 as YNNKEL (reference sequence). The CDR3 spans 13 residues. Trimming left V 1 base short and J 10 bases short, with 11 bases between. The CDR3 bases are TGTGCCAGCAGCCAAGTCGGGAAGGGCGAGCAGTTCTTC. The encoded protein is CASSQVGKGEQFF.

This clone was picked up one time. The CDR3 loop reads CASSQRGQGPLYNEQFF. The CDR3 coding sequence is TGCGCCAGCAGCCAACGCGGACAGGGGCCCCTTTACAATGAGCAGTTCTTC. This rearrangement joins TRBV4-1 to TRBJ2-1; 9 nucleotides align to TRBD1. The junction had 9 bases not matched to a gene; V was cut back by 2 bases and J by 4 bases. The V gene's germline CDR1 is MGHRA and CDR2 YSYEKL. The CDR3 spans 17 residues.

The chain carries TRBV6-2 or TRBV6-3 and TRBJ2-2; 8 bases line up with TRBD2. Trimming took 6 bases from V and 2 from J; bases not matched to a gene: 2. Looked up from germline, CDR1 is MNHEY and CDR2 is SVGEGT. This CDR3 contains 14 residues. The CDR3 is CASSGGVNTGELFF. CDR3 bases: TGTGCCAGCAGCGGGGGGGTAAACACCGGGGAGCTGTTTTTT.

The chain has TRBV25-1 and TRBJ2-1; weak D call: TRBD1 (5 bases). Trimming pared 7 bases from V and 4 bases from J, leaving 11 bases between. This CDR3 contains 13 residues. Germline values: CDR1 MGHDK, CDR2 SYGVNS. As DNA, the CDR3 is TGTGCCAGCACACAGGACGGATACAATGAGCAGTTCTTC. Amino acids: CASTQDGYNEQFF.

J is TRBJ2-3 and V is TRBV9; D is perhaps TRBD2 (5 bases). V lost 0 bases and J 5 bases, leaving 16 bases between the germline ends. The CDR3 has 16 amino acids. Germline CDR1 and CDR2: SGDLS and YYNGEE. CDR3 amino acids: CASSVGLASSGDTQYF. Written as DNA, the CDR3 is TGTGCCAGCAGCGTAGGATTAGCGTCCTCTGGAGATACGCAGTATTTT.